A single sample is the source of the 17 T cell receptor beta chains below, sequenced in a study of HIV-infected patients and healthy controls. Follow-up blood was drawn about 14 weeks, roughly three months, after antiretroviral therapy began. All unsorted peripheral T cells were captured because whole blood was used without fractionation. 400 to 550 ng RNA was reverse transcribed with alpha and beta constant-region primers. Separate chain-specific third strand synthesis with multiplexing indices produced the alpha and beta libraries. TCRdb redid the calling of the 5' RACE reads with MiXCR, one entry per CDR3 protein. The table shows about 5,000 distinct CDR3 sequences, with 20% occurring only once. The input for sequencing was blood, taken during antiretroviral therapy. The receptors here all came from an adult with HIV infection.

Concerning this clonotype itself: One end of the junction fails to match germline, which may point to a read error. This chain connects TRBV11-2 to TRBJ2-2; 7 bases align to TRBD2. Germline V gene sequence: CDR1 SGHAT, CDR2 FQNNGV. The CDR3 is 15 residues long. CDR3 amino acids: CAISGMVKNTGELFF. For the CDR3, the DNA is TGTGCCATCAGCGGGATGGTAAAGAACACCGGGGAGCTGTTTTTT.

The chain is built from TRBV20-1 and TRBJ1-5, with D perhaps TRBD1 (6 bases). Trimming cost V 5 bases and J 5 bases, with 19 bases left between them. Germline assignment: CDR1 DFQATT and CDR2 SNEGSKA (reference sequence). This CDR3 is 15 amino acids long. The chain's CDR3 is CSASETGVIYQPQHF. The CDR3 DNA follows: TGCAGTGCTTCCGAGACAGGAGTGATTTATCAGCCCCAGCATTTT.

Comment on this clonotype: One base away lies a much larger clone, so this may be a sequencing read error. V usage is TRBV27 and J usage is TRBJ1-5, with 11 bases lining up with TRBD1. This CDR3 comprises 15 residues. The germline CDR1 and CDR2 sequences are MNHEY and SMNVEV (reference sequence). The CDR3 is CASSLPPDRGPPKHF. CDR3 DNA sequence: TGTGCCAGCAGTTTGCCCCCGGACAGGGGGCCGCCCAAGCATTTT.

CDR3: CSARGKEFQLTF. The CDR3 bases are TGCAGTGCTAGGGGCAAGGAGTTTCAGTTAACCTTC. This chain joins TRBV20-1 and TRBJ1-2; D not certain. Germline lookup yields CDR1 DFQATT and CDR2 SNEGSKA (reference sequence). This CDR3 is 12 amino acids long. Deletions cut 3 bases from V and 14 bases from J, with 19 bases between.

This clonotype is classed as medium-sized. The chain carries TRBV11-2 and TRBJ2-1; the match to TRBD2 covers 11 bases. The CDR3 length is 18 residues. J gave up 8 bases and V 0 bases, and 12 bases lay outside the gene matches. CDR1 is SGHAT, CDR2 FQNNGV, per germline. Written as DNA, the CDR3 is TGTGCCAGCAGCTTAGAGGTAGCGGGGGGGCCTAATGTCTATGAGCAGTTCTTC. Its protein is CASSLEVAGGPNVYEQFF.

This clonotype qualifies as medium-sized (0.01 to 0.1%). V and J are TRBV6-2 or TRBV6-3 and TRBJ2-1, with D possibly being TRBD2 (5 bases). Germline V CDR1 and CDR2: MNHEY, SVGEGT. This CDR3 is 11 amino acids long. V was shortened by 6 bases and J by 12 bases, with 12 bases between the two germline ends. CDR3 coding DNA: TGTGCCAGCAGCCCTAGCAGAAGGCAGTTCTTC. Its protein product is CASSPSRRQFF.

This clonotype ranks as medium-sized. This chain links TRBV29-1 with TRBJ2-3, with a tentative D call TRBD2 (6 bases). CDR1 is SQVTM and CDR2 is ANQGSEA in the germline V gene. V was cut by 2 bases and J by 3 bases, with 9 bases left in between. The CDR3 covers 13 residues. The CDR3 DNA reads TGCAGCGTTGAACGGGGGAGTACAGATACGCAGTATTTT. Protein sequence: CSVERGSTDTQYF.

Sample share makes this clonotype medium-sized. The CDR3 DNA is TGTGCCAGCAGCTTAGGCCTAGGGCAGGAAGAGACCCAGTACTTC. As protein: CASSLGLGQEETQYF. This chain uses TRBV13 with TRBJ2-5; D is ambiguous. Germline V gene data show CDR1 as PRHDT and CDR2 as FYEKMQ (reference sequence). Trimming removed 0 bases at V and 3 bases at J, with 11 bases between. The CDR3 has 15 residues.

By share, this clonotype ranks as medium-sized. The chain is built from TRBV4-2 and TRBJ2-2, with D unresolved. The V end lost 0 bases, the J end lost 0 bases, and 8 bases lay between the germline ends. The CDR3 runs to 16 residues. Per the germline V gene, CDR1 is LGHNA and CDR2 is YNFKEQ. The CDR3 is CASSQDASPNTGELFF. In DNA form, the CDR3 reads TGTGCCAGCAGCCAAGATGCCAGTCCGAACACCGGGGAGCTGTTTTTT.

To note about this clonotype: It may be a read error: a sequence one base away is much more abundant. The chain uses TRBV5-4 and TRBJ2-2; TRBD2 agrees at 7 bases. The CDR3 has 16 residues. CDR1 SGHNT and CDR2 YYREEE come from the germline V gene (reference sequence). CDR3 bases: TGTGCCAGCAGATTGGCTGAGCGGGGGAACACCGGGGAGCTGTTTTTT. Translation gives CASRLAERGNTGELFF.

Relative to its sample, this clonotype is medium-sized. The rearrangement joins TRBV5-1 to TRBJ2-1, with 7 bases fitting TRBD2. Germline CDR1 is SGHRS and CDR2 is YFSETQ. V lost 4 bases to trimming and J lost 2 bases; unmatched junction nucleotides: 3. The CDR3 length is 14 residues. The CDR3, as DNA: TGCGCCAGCAGCCAGCGGGGCACCTACAATGAGCAGTTCTTC. It specifies CASSQRGTYNEQFF.

Ten or more counts support this clonotype. This rearrangement joins TRBV12-3 or TRBV12-4 to TRBJ1-4; D is unclear. The germline V and J ends were trimmed by 4 bases and 8 bases, with 11 bases remaining between them. The CDR3 covers 13 residues. The CDR3 here is CASSYGVVEKLFF. In DNA form, the CDR3 reads TGTGCCAGCAGTTATGGGGTTGTCGAAAAACTGTTTTTT.

Within the sample, this clonotype is medium-sized. J is TRBJ2-1 and V is TRBV4-1, with 7 bases matching TRBD1. Germline CDR1 is MGHRA and CDR2 is YSYEKL. This CDR3 comprises 14 residues. Germline trimming cut 1 base from V and 8 bases from J; bases unmatched to any gene: 5. CDR3 loop: CASSQGTGWYEQFF. The CDR3 nucleotides are TGCGCCAGCAGCCAAGGGACAGGCTGGTATGAGCAGTTCTTC.

A few counts support this clonotype. The chain is built from TRBV27 and TRBJ2-7; a possible D gene is TRBD2 (5 bases). The CDR3 extends over 13 amino acids. Germline CDR1 and CDR2: MNHEY and SMNVEV (reference sequence). Deletions cut 0 bases from V and 3 bases from J, with 6 bases between. The chain's CDR3 is CASSLSGNYEQYF. The CDR3 nucleotides read TGTGCCAGCAGTTTATCCGGGAACTACGAGCAGTACTTC.

In its sample, this clonotype ranks as medium-sized. The rearrangement uses TRBV5-1 and TRBJ2-2, with 8 bases identical to TRBD1. Germline V CDR1 and CDR2: SGHRS, YFSETQ. Trimming at V came to 4 bases and at J to 6 bases, leaving 5 bases not matched to a gene. The length of the CDR3 is 14 residues. In nucleotides, the CDR3 is TGCGCCAGCAGCGGACAGGGTGAGGCCGGGGAGCTGTTTTTT. Protein: CASSGQGEAGELFF.

This clonotype was found a few times. The chain carries TRBV5-1 and TRBJ2-7; 10 nucleotides agree with TRBD2. Germline trimming cut 0 bases from V and 1 base from J; bases unmatched to any gene: 1. The CDR3 is 15 amino acids. CDR1 and CDR2 (germline): SGHRS, YFSETQ. The DNA of the CDR3 is TGCGCCAGCAGCTTGGAAGCGGGGGGGTCCTACGAGCAGTACTTC. Translation gives CASSLEAGGSYEQYF.

By share, this clonotype ranks as medium-sized. V and J are TRBV6-2 or TRBV6-3 and TRBJ2-3; tentative D call: TRBD1 (6 bases). There are 14 residues in the CDR3. Per germline, CDR1 MNHEY and CDR2 SVGEGT. V was pared by 3 bases and J by 4 bases, with 11 bases between. CDR3 loop: CASSYMGASDTQYF. The CDR3 region has the DNA TGTGCCAGCAGTTATATGGGGGCCTCAGATACGCAGTATTTT.